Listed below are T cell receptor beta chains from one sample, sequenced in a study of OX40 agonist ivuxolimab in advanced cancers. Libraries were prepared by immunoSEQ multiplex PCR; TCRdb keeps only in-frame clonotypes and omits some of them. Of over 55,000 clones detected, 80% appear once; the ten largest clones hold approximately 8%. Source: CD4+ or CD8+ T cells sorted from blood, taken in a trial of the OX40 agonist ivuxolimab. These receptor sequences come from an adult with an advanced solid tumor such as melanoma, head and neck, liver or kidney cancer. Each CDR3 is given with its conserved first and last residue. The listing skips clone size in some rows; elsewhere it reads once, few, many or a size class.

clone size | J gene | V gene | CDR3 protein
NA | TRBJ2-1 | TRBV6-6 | CASSHKRGGYNEQFF
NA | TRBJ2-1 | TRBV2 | CASRDGSYNEQFF
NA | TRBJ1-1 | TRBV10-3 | CAINRQGGEAFF
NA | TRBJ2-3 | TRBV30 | CAWDRTATRTDTQYF
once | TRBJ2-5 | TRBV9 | CASSVSGDLQETQYF
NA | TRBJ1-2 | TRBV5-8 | CASSSDRDYGYTF
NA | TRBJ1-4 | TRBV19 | CASSEFHGDEKLFF
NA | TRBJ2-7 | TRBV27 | CASSLAYRGNYEQYF
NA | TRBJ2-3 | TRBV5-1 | CASSGTSWGTTDTQYF
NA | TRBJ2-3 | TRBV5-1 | CASGLTSGVGQYF
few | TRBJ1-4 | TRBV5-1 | CASSSYSGEKLFF
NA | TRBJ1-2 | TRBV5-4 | CASSAGQDYGYTF
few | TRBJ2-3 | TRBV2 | CASSRDRYTDTQYF
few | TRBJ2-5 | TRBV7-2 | CASSFSGQETQYF
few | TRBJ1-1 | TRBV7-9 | CASRPTGGVTEAFF
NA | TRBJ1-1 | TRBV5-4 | CASRLGGARDTEAFF
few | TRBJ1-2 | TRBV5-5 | CASSDTSQGYSGYTF
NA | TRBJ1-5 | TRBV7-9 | CASSLPLQPQHF
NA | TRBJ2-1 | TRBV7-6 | CASSAPHATEQFF
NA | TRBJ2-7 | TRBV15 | CATSREEGHLYEQYF
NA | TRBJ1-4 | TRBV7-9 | CASSLGGRANEKLFF
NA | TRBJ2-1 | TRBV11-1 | CASSPSLGAGQFF
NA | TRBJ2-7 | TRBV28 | CASSLTGGIYEQYF
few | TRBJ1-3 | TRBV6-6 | CASTPQGGNTIYF
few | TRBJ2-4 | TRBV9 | CASARDSDIQYF
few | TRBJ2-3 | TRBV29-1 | CSVDRGGGTDTQYF
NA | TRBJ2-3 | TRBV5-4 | CASSLDRQDTDTQYF
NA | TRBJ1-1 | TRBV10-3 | CAISESGGQADTEAFF
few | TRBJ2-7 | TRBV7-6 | CASSLAGGGTEQYF
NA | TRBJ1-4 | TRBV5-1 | CASSLGQTNEKLFF
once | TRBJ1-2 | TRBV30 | CAWRPTGTVSLYGYTF
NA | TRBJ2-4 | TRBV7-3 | CASSGGIQYF
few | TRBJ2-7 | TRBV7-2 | CASSLGLAGVGRYEQYF
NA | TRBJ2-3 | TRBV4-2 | CASSLRRGAGARGSTDTQYF
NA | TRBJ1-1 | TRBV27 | CASSFQRGETEAFF
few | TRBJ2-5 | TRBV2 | CASSEPFWVTQYF
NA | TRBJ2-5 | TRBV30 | CAWKASGAQETQYF
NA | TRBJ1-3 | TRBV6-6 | CASSYLGPFSGNTIYF
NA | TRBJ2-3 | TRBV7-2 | CASSLGALGGTDTQYF
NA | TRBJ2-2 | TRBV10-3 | CAISERGQGATEAGELFF
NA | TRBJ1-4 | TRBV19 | CASSPGQGRWNEKLFF
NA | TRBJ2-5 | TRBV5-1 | CASSWSGTGERETQYF
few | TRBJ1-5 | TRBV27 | CASSLHLSRPQHF
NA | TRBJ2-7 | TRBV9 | CASSVEGTALSYEQYF
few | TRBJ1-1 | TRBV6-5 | CASSLNRGNTEAFF
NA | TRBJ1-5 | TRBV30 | CAWSAGTYNQPQHF
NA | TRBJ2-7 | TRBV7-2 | CASSLAGGEQYF
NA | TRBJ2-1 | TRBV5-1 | CASSLEAVSSYNEQFF
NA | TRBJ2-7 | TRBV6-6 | CASGAGPSEQYF
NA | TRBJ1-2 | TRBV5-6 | CASSLLTGGDGYTF
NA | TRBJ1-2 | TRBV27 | CASSSLGQGGGYTF
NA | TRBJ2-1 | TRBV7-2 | CASSKRQGAGNEQFF